This T cell receptor beta chain was sequenced in a study of blood T cell repertoires in COVID-19 (dated by TCRdb to about 2020). For the wider study: Samples covering the acute and convalescent phases of COVID-19 were provided by collaborators in the United States, Italy and Spain. The repertoires were made available in a free public database intended to serve as a resource for research on the immune response to SARS-CoV-2. The prospective study material was composed of cDNA or gDNA derived from T cells, B-cell-depleted T cells, or PBMCs. The samples were drawn from two sources: the first 160 participants of the ongoing ImmuneRACE study, and fewer than 1,500 subjects contributed by 6 global collaborators. Subjects who had been exposed to COVID-19, were actively infected with it, or had recovered from it provided the deeply sampled blood TCRbeta repertoires that made up the dataset. Where available, HLA class I and class II types were taken from metadata supplied by the sample provider and were not determined by assay-based typing. A de-identified subject ID, COVID-19 status, age in years and sex were almost always included in the sample metadata.

The collaborating institutions used their own protocols to collect whole blood in K2EDTA tubes. For TCRbeta analysis, collaborator samples were shipped as frozen whole blood, as isolated PBMCs, or as DNA extracted from either sample type. The immunoSEQ Assay, a bias-controlled multiplex PCR, was used to amplify TCRbeta CDR3 regions from genomic DNA. Turning to the authors' computational methods: The number of nucleated cells in each sample was estimated by amplification of reference gene primers within the assay. Sequence reads were collapsed and filtered to measure the absolute abundance of every unique TCRbeta CDR3 rearrangement. For each sample, productive Simpson clonality was calculated as the square root of Simpson's diversity index across productive rearrangements. TCRdb carries this immuneACCESS record with in-frame sequences only. Its versions omit some clonotypes, under half of them owing to an unresolved V gene in the studies checked, with the rest unexplained. V, J and clone size are those of that table, while D and trimming were read from the DNA. For this sample there are under 150,000 clones; roughly 83% appear just once. The top ten clones comprise approximately 4.2% of the sample.

General study outcomes and caveats: How much clinical and demographic metadata was included differed by source and by participant, and the metadata was provided uncurated.

Including cysteine and phenylalanine, the CDR3 has 13 amino acids. Here the CDR3 DNA is all that survives: 39 bases in frame from base 1. Cut back by 6 bases and 1 base, the V and J ends lie 9 bases apart. CDR1 and CDR2 (SQVTM, ANQGSEA) derive from the germline V gene. About this clone itself: It has no known antigen specificity. One base away there is no much larger clone; base qualities are not given.

The sequenced material came from peripheral blood. This clonotype was sampled from a woman older than 75 with acute or convalescent COVID-19. The rearrangement joined TRBV29-1 to TRBJ1-4; D gene: possibly TRBD1, on 6 matching bases. The CDR3 has the sequence CSVDSGTNEKLFF. The nucleotide sequence is TGCAGCGTGGACAGTGGAACTAATGAAAAACTGTTTTTT.